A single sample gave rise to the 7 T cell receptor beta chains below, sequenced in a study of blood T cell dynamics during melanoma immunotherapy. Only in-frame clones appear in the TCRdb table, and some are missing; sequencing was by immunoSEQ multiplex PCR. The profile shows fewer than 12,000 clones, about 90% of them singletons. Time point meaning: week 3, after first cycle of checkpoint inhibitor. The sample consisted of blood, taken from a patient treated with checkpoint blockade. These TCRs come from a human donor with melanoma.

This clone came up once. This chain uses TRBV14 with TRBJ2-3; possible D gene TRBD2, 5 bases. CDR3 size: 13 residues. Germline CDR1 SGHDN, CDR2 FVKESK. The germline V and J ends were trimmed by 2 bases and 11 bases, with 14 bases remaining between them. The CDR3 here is CASSQFEGVRQYF. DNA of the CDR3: TGTGCCAGCAGCCAATTTGAGGGAGTGAGGCAGTATTTT.

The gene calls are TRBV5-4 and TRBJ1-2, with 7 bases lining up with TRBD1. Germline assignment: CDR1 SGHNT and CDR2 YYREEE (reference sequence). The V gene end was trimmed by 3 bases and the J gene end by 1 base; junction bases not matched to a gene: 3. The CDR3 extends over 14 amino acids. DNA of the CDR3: TGTGCCAGCAGCTCCGGGACAGTTAACTATGGCTACACCTTC. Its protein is CASSSGTVNYGYTF.

CDR3 loop: CASRETGYGYTF. The CDR3 region has the DNA TGTGCCAGTAGAGAGACAGGCTATGGCTACACCTTC. The gene calls are TRBV19 and TRBJ1-2; D is perhaps TRBD1 (6 bases). Germline assignment: CDR1 LNHDA and CDR2 SQIVND (reference sequence). CDR3 length equals 12 residues. The V and J ends lost 6 bases and 4 bases respectively, with 9 bases between them.

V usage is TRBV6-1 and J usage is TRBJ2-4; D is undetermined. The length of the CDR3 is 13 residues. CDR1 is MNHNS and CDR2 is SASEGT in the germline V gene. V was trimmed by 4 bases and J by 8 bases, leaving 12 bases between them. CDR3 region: CASSAGLVDIQYF. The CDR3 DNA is TGTGCCAGCAGTGCCGGATTGGTAGACATTCAGTACTTC.

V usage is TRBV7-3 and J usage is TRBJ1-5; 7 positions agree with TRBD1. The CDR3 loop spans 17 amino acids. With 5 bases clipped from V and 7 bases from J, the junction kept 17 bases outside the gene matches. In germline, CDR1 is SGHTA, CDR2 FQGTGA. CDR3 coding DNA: TGTGCCAGCAGCCCACCTCCTCCACAGGGGTTCGGGCAGCCCCAGCATTTT. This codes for CASSPPPPQGFGQPQHF.

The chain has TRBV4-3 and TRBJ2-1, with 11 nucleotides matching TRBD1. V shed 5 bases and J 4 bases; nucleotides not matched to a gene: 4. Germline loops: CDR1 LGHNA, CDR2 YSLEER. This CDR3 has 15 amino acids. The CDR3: CASSFGTGGYNEQFF. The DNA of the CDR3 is TGCGCCAGCAGCTTTGGGACAGGGGGGTACAATGAGCAGTTCTTC.

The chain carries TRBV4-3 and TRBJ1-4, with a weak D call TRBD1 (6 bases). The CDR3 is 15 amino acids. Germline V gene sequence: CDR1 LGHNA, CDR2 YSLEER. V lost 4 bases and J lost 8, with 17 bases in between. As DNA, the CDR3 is TGCGCCAGCAGCCGAGAGAGGGGGGAGAGGGAAAAACTGTTTTTT. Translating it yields CASSRERGEREKLFF.